The sequence of this T cell receptor (beta chain) was determined in a study of blood T cell repertoires in COVID-19. Study overall: The United States, Italy and Spain were the sources of the acute and convalescent COVID-19 samples.

Clones were sequenced by immunoSEQ multiplex PCR, and TCRdb holds only the in-frame ones, with some missing. The table lists about 160,000 clones, around four fifths of them singletons. The germline V gene has CDR1 MNHEY and CDR2 SVGAGI. The CDR3 has 15 amino acids. V gave up 7 bases and J gave up 6 bases; unmatched junction bases: 12. The gene calls are TRBV6-5 and TRBJ2-3; TRBD2 matches 8 bases. The TCR originated in a man between 65 and 85 years old with acute or convalescent COVID-19. Sequencing was performed on peripheral blood. The CDR3 DNA reads as TGTGCCAGCATTCCGGGCCGAGCGGGAGCGGATACGCAGTATTTT. Residues: CASIPGRAGADTQYF.